These T cell receptor beta chains were read from a single sample in a study of T cell responses to AZD1222 COVID-19 vaccine. Data came from immunoSEQ multiplex PCR; TCRdb stores just in-frame clones and leaves some out. The repertoire includes about 170,000 clones, 80% to 95% of them detected once, and about 1.6% sits in the top ten. The sample in question was peripheral blood, obtained on day 0 of AZD1222 vaccination. These receptors were taken from an adult in good health. The CDR3 runs from the conserved cysteine through the conserved F or W. The D gene is left open where the match is weak. Clone size is stated in some rows and not others, as once, few, many or a class when expanded.

CDR3 protein	CDR3 DNA	clone size	D gene	V gene	J gene
CASSVLGGHGELFF	TGTGCCAGCAGCGTATTGGGGGGCCACGGGGAGCTGTTTTTT	-	-	TRBV9	TRBJ2-2
CASRAPSDEQFF	TGTGCCAGTAGAGCCCCGAGCGATGAGCAGTTCTTC	-	-	TRBV19	TRBJ2-1
CASSSRDFRLGGYTF	TGTGCCAGTAGTTCACGGGACTTCAGGTTGGGGGGCTACACCTTC	-	-	TRBV19	TRBJ1-2
CASSQGYGGGPSYNEQFF	TGCGCCAGCAGCCAAGGGTACGGCGGGGGGCCATCCTACAATGAGCAGTTCTTC	-	TRBD2	TRBV4-1	TRBJ2-1
CASRWGLGNQPQHF	TGTGCCAGCAGATGGGGGCTAGGCAATCAGCCCCAGCATTTT	-	-	TRBV5-8	TRBJ1-5
CASSNHPQGRNSPLHF	TGTGCCAGTAGCAATCACCCACAGGGTAGGAATTCACCCCTCCACTTT	-	-	TRBV19	TRBJ1-6
CSPAGRRAQPQHF	TGCAGCCCGGCAGGGAGGAGAGCTCAGCCCCAGCATTTT	-	-	TRBV29-1	TRBJ1-5
CASSQDRGVYGYTF	TGTGCCAGCAGCCAAGACAGGGGCGTCTATGGCTACACCTTC	-	-	TRBV3-1/TRBV3-2	TRBJ1-2
CASSPNSNSPLHF	TGTGCCAGCTCACCAAACAGTAATTCACCCCTCCACTTT	-	-	TRBV18	TRBJ1-6
CASSQGQGSSLGYEQYF	TGTGCCAGCAGCCAAGGACAGGGATCGTCCTTGGGCTACGAGCAGTACTTC	few	TRBD1	TRBV4-2	TRBJ2-7
CAISVSNYEQYF	TGTGCCATCAGTGTGTCAAATTACGAGCAGTACTTC	-	-	TRBV10-3	TRBJ2-7
CASINLGANRVF	TGTGCCAGCATCAACCTGGGGGCCAATCGGGTCTTT	-	-	TRBV12-3/TRBV12-4	TRBJ1-1
CASSLGSPGLVGAFF	TGTGCCAGCAGCTTAGGATCACCGGGCCTAGTGGGAGCTTTCTTT	-	-	TRBV7-6	TRBJ1-1
CASSLNRHSYEQYF	TGTGCCAGCAGCCTAAACAGACATTCCTATGAGCAGTACTTC	-	-	TRBV6-5	TRBJ2-7
CASSVDQGHYGYTF	TGTGCCAGCAGCGTGGATCAGGGTCACTATGGCTACACCTTC	-	-	TRBV7-2	TRBJ1-2
CASSFITGELFF	TGTGCCAGCAGTTTCATTACCGGGGAGCTGTTTTTT	-	-	TRBV27	TRBJ2-2
CASSPPSTDTQYF	TGTGCCAGCAGCCCCCCCAGCACAGATACGCAGTATTTT	-	-	TRBV7-9	TRBJ2-3
CASSLGGQPQHF	TGTGCCAGCAGTTTGGGGGGCCAGCCCCAGCATTTT	once	-	TRBV12-3/TRBV12-4	TRBJ1-5
CASSPKSKDGEAFF	TGTGCCAGCAGCCCCAAAAGTAAGGATGGTGAAGCTTTCTTT	-	-	TRBV5-4	TRBJ1-1
CATQLAGGVTGELFF	TGCGCCACCCAACTAGCGGGGGGGGTCACCGGGGAGCTGTTTTTT	-	TRBD2	TRBV10-2	TRBJ2-2
CASSRIGTDFYEQYF	TGTGCCAGCAGCCGCATCGGGACAGATTTCTACGAGCAGTACTTC	once	TRBD1	TRBV7-9	TRBJ2-7
CASSPLNSDIQYF	TGTGCCAGCTCACCACTGAATTCCGATATTCAGTACTTC	-	-	TRBV18	TRBJ2-4
CASTKGKTGVYGYTF	TGTGCCAGCACCAAGGGGAAGACAGGGGTCTATGGCTACACCTTC	few	TRBD1	TRBV6-5	TRBJ1-2
CASSPRGRNTEAFF	TGTGCCAGCTCACCGCGGGGCCGGAACACTGAAGCTTTCTTT	-	-	TRBV18	TRBJ1-1
CASSNFRTSGGLSTDTQYF	TGTGCCAGCAGCAACTTCCGGACTAGCGGGGGCCTAAGCACAGATACGCAGTATTTT	-	TRBD2	TRBV11-2	TRBJ2-3
CASSQTSGSSTQYF	TGCGCCAGCAGCCAGACTAGCGGGAGCTCTACGCAGTATTTT	once	TRBD2	TRBV4-1	TRBJ2-3
CASSLAGDPGYTF	TGTGCCAGCAGCTTAGCGGGGGATCCAGGCTACACCTTC	-	-	TRBV7-9	TRBJ1-2
CSAATGLRTEAFF	TGCAGCGCCGCGACAGGGCTTCGAACTGAAGCTTTCTTT	-	TRBD1	TRBV29-1	TRBJ1-1
CASSQDWDRYGYTF	TGTGCCAGCAGCCAAGATTGGGACCGCTATGGCTACACCTTC	-	-	TRBV4-2	TRBJ1-2
CASSRVETPGAFF	TGTGCCAGCAGCCGGGTGGAAACCCCTGGGGCTTTCTTT	-	-	TRBV5-4	TRBJ1-1
CASSTRGRGGYGYTF	TGTGCCAGCAGTACCCGGGGAAGGGGTGGCTATGGCTACACCTTC	-	-	TRBV6-5	TRBJ1-2
CASSLDIRQYF	TGTGCCAGCAGCTTAGACATTCGACAGTACTTC	few	-	TRBV7-2	TRBJ2-7
CASVLGGEAFF	TGCGCCAGCGTTCTGGGAGGGGAAGCTTTCTTT	-	-	TRBV5-1	TRBJ1-1
CASSLVGGQGNYGYTF	TGCGCCAGCAGCTTGGTAGGGGGACAGGGGAACTATGGCTACACCTTC	-	TRBD1	TRBV5-1	TRBJ1-2
CASRGDTSGNTIYF	TGTGCCAGCAGGGGAGACACCTCTGGAAACACCATATATTTT	-	-	TRBV2	TRBJ1-3
CSVSGRSPRRGTGELFF	TGCAGCGTTTCTGGTAGATCCCCACGCCGAGGCACCGGGGAGCTGTTTTTT	once	-	TRBV29-1	TRBJ2-2
CATSDSGQPTGGYTF	TGTGCCACCAGTGACTCGGGACAGCCAACGGGGGGCTACACCTTC	-	TRBD1	TRBV24-1	TRBJ1-2
CASSPGRELYGYTF	TGTGCCAGCTCACCAGGCAGGGAACTTTATGGCTACACCTTC	once	-	TRBV18	TRBJ1-2
CASYRGGGSNQPQHF	TGTGCCAGCTACCGAGGGGGGGGGAGCAATCAGCCCCAGCATTTT	-	-	TRBV6-5	TRBJ1-5
CASSEYGREGYTF	TGTGCCAGCAGTGAATATGGCCGCGAAGGCTACACCTTC	-	-	TRBV25-1	TRBJ1-2
CTSKISGRVGDTQYF	TGTACCAGCAAGATTAGCGGGAGAGTTGGGGATACGCAGTATTTT	-	TRBD2	TRBV6-5	TRBJ2-3
CASSTPSGGHNEQFF	TGTGCCAGTAGTACCCCTAGCGGGGGTCACAATGAGCAGTTCTTC	-	TRBD2	TRBV19	TRBJ2-1
CASILDGYTF	TGTGCCAGCATATTAGATGGCTACACCTTC	-	-	TRBV6-5	TRBJ1-2
CASSPRYGTGDRNTEAFF	TGTGCCAGCAGCCCCCGGTACGGGACAGGGGACCGGAACACTGAAGCTTTCTTT	-	TRBD1	TRBV11-2	TRBJ1-1
CASSQGQVLAGELFF	TGCGCCAGCAGCCAAGGGCAGGTCTTGGCCGGGGAGCTGTTTTTT	-	-	TRBV4-1	TRBJ2-2
CASSPSGTGHTEQYF	TGTGCCAGCAGCCCCTCCGGGACAGGGCATACCGAGCAGTACTTC	-	TRBD1	TRBV13	TRBJ2-7
CASSRSENTEAFF	TGTGCCAGCAGTCGCAGCGAGAACACTGAAGCTTTCTTT	-	-	TRBV6-2/TRBV6-3	TRBJ1-1
CASSPGTSGRRQYF	TGCGCCAGCAGCCCAGGGACTAGCGGGAGGCGGCAGTACTTC	-	TRBD2	TRBV5-1	TRBJ2-7
CASSQDKAGSNSPLHF	TGCGCCAGCAGCCAAGATAAGGCAGGGAGTAATTCACCCCTCCACTTT	-	-	TRBV4-1	TRBJ1-6
CASSVGTGLDEQFF	TGCGCCAGCAGCGTCGGGACAGGACTCGATGAGCAGTTCTTC	-	TRBD1	TRBV5-1	TRBJ2-1
CASSSRRDSGPAGELFF	TGTGCCAGTAGTTCGCGACGGGACAGTGGCCCGGCCGGGGAGCTGTTTTTT	-	TRBD1	TRBV19	TRBJ2-2
CASSSDPRRGFSNQPQHF	TGTGCCAGCAGCTCCGATCCCCGCAGGGGATTTAGCAATCAGCCCCAGCATTTT	-	-	TRBV7-9	TRBJ1-5
CASSTLTGMAETQYF	TGTGCCAGCAGTACCCTGACAGGTATGGCGGAGACCCAGTACTTC	-	-	TRBV6-5	TRBJ2-5
CSFSDGTYGYTF	TGCAGCTTTTCGGACGGGACTTATGGCTACACCTTC	-	-	TRBV29-1	TRBJ1-2